This T cell receptor beta chain originates from a study of T cells in Graves' hyperthyroidism and ophthalmopathy. General study findings and limits: Blood held most thyroid clonotypes expanded above 0.001 frequency. From stable hyperthyroidism, ophthalmopathy was set apart by a 13 V-J model.

Participants, patients aged 18 to 65, had newly diagnosed hyperthyroidism with a duration under 2 months. The CDR3 is 13 amino acids. Germline V gene data show CDR1 as MDHEN and CDR2 as SYDVKM. V lost 5 bases, J lost 9 bases, and 16 bases lay in between. RNA transcripts served as the template for amplifying TCR beta CDR3 regions. The HTBI primer set drove a first-round RT-PCR of the TCR CDR3. TCRdb ran MiXCR on the multiplex PCR reads and lists one entry per CDR3 protein. The sample records approximately 520,000 distinct CDR3 sequences, more than 20% being singletons. In its sample, this clonotype was seen many times. What it recognizes is unknown.

The sample was blood. The chain links TRBV28 to TRBJ2-5; D remains unclear. The receptor was derived from a man aged 18-30 years with Graves' hyperthyroidism. CDR3 region: CASSVVPSRPQYF. The CDR3 nucleotides read TGTGCCAGCAGTGTAGTACCATCTCGGCCCCAGTACTTC.